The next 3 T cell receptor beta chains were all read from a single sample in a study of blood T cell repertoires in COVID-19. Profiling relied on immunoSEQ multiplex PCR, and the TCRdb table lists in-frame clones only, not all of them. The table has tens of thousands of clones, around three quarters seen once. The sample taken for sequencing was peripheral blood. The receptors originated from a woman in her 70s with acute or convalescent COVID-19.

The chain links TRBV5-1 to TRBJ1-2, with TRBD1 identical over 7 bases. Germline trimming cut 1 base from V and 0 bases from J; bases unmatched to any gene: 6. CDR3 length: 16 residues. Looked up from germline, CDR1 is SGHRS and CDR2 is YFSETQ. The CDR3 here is CASSLPTDRANYGYTF. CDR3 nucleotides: TGCGCCAGCAGCTTGCCGACAGACAGGGCTAACTATGGCTACACCTTC.

CDR3 amino acids: CASSLAGRNTGELFF. CDR3 nucleotides: TGTGCCAGCAGCTTAGCCGGTAGGAACACCGGGGAGCTGTTTTTT. The rearrangement joins TRBV11-2 to TRBJ2-2; unclear D gene. Trimming cost V 1 base and J 1 base, with 7 bases left between them. Germline V gene lookup returns CDR1 SGHAT and CDR2 FQNNGV. The CDR3 runs 15 residues.

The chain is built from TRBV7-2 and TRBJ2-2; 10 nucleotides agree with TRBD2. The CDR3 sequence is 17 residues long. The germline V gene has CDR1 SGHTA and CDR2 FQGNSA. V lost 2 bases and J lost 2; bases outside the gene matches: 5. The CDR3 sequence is CASSLWASGGNTGELFF. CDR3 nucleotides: TGTGCCAGCAGCTTATGGGCTAGCGGGGGAAACACCGGGGAGCTGTTTTTT.